At least ten counts were recorded for the clone carrying this T cell receptor beta chain. This CDR3 has 18 residues. Deletions cut 1 base from V and 1 base from J, with 16 bases between. The germline V gene has CDR1 SGHAT and CDR2 FQNNGV. The data were taken from a study of T cells of healthy individuals. In TCRdb, the 5' RACE reads were re-called with MiXCR into one record per CDR3 protein. The sample consists of more than 60,000 distinct CDR3 sequences, around 15% of them appearing once. The sequence was obtained from a human donor in good health. The chain is built from TRBV11-2 and TRBJ2-2, with a possible D match to TRBD1 (6 bases). CDR3 sequence: CASSLVRTRGRNTGELFF. The CDR3, as DNA: TGTGCCAGCAGCTTAGTCCGAACCAGGGGCCGGAACACCGGGGAGCTGTTTTTT.